This TCR beta chain originates from a study of shared clonotypes between healthy human individuals. CDR1 is MDHEN and CDR2 is SYDVKM in the germline V gene. The CDR3 is 16 amino acids. Trimming cost V 0 bases and J 0 bases, with 9 bases left between them. Here immunoSEQ multiplex PCR was the method, and the copy in TCRdb shows in-frame clones only, minus some. The sample has about 2,200,000 clones, 93% seen once. Cells designated naive CD8 were CD45RO-negative and were positively selected for CCR7, with terminally differentiated effector memory CD45RA+ cells excluded. Donors comprised only Caucasian adults living in Nashville, Tennessee. Comments on this clone: Its specificity is not known.

Study-level findings and limits: Generation probability values for non-shared clonotypes were lower than those for clonotypes shared by all four donors.

Sequencing was performed on naive CD8+ T cells from PBMCs. This clonotype was obtained from a man aged 18 to 35 in good health. Some clones in this sample may be carry-over from other donors' samples. The chain combines TRBV28 with TRBJ1-5; D gene unclear. CDR3 coding DNA: TGTGCCAGCAGTTTATGGACAAGTTATAGCAATCAGCCCCAGCATTTT. The encoded protein is CASSLWTSYSNQPQHF.